This TCR beta chain was profiled in a study of T cell responses to AZD1222 COVID-19 vaccine. General study results and limits: The study found Spike-specific TCR breadth and depth rose after two AZD1222 doses. Only after the peak T cell response were repertoires sampled. Most donors were white British and more were female, and clonal diversity was possibly underestimated.

Measured with immunoSEQ multiplex PCR; TCRdb has only the in-frame clones, and not every one. The sample has about 99,000 clones, approximately 89% seen once. The CDR3 totals 11 residues. The germline V gene has CDR1 SNHLY and CDR2 FYNNEI. This clone was counted between two and nine times. Its antigen is not identified. One junction end disagrees with the germline gene, perhaps due to a read error. The sequence was obtained from an adult who received the MenACWY meningococcal vaccine as a control. The chain carries TRBV2 and TRBJ2-7; TRBD2 matches at 8 bases. The starting material was peripheral blood, obtained 28 days after the second dose of the MenACWY control vaccine. CDR3 DNA: TGTGCCAGCAGTCTCTTGGCGGGGGGAATCTTC. This translates into CASSLLAGGIF.